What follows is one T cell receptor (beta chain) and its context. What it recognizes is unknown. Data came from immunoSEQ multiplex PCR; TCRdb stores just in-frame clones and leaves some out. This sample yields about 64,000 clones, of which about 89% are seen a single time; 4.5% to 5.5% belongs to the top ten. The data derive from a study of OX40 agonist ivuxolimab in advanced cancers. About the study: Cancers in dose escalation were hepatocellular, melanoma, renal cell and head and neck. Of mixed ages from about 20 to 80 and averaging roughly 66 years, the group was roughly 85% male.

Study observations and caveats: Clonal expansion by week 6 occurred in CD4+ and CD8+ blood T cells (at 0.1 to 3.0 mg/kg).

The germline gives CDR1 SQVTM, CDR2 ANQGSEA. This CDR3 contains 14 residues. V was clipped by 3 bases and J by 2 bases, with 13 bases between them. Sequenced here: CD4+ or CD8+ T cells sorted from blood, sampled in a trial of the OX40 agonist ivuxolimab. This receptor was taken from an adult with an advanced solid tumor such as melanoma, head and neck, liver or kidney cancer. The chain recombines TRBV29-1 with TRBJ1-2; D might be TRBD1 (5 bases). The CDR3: CSVDKGARNYGYTF. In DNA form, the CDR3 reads TGCAGCGTTGACAAAGGGGCGCGGAACTATGGCTACACCTTC.